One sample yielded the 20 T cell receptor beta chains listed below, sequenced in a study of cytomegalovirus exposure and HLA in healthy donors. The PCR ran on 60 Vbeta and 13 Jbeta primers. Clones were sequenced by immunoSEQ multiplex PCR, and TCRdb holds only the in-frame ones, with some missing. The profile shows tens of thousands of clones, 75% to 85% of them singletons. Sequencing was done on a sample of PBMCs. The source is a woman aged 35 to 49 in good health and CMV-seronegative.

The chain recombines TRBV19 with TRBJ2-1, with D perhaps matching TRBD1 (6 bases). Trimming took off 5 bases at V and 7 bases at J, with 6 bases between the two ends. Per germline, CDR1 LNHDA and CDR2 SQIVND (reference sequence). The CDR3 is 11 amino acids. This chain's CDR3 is CASSDRNEQFF. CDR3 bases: TGTGCCAGTAGTGACAGGAATGAGCAGTTCTTC.

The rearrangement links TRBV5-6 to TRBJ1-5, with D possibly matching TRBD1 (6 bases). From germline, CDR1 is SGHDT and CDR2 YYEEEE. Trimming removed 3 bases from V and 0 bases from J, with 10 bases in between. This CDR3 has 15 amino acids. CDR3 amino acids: CASSSGQYSNQPQHF. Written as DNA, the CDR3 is TGTGCCAGCAGCTCCGGACAGTATAGCAATCAGCCCCAGCATTTT.

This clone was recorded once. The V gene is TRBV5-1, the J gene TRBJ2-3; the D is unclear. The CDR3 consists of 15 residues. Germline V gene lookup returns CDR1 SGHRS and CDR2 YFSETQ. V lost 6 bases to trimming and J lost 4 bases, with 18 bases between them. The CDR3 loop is CASTSQIHLADTQYF. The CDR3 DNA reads TGCGCCAGCACTTCACAGATACACCTCGCAGATACGCAGTATTTT.

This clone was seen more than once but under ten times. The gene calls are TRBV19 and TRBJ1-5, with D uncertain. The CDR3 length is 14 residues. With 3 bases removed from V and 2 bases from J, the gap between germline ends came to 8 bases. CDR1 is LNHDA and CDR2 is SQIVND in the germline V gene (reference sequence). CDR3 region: CASSIPEGNQPQHF. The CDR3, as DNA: TGTGCCAGTAGTATTCCAGAGGGCAATCAGCCCCAGCATTTT.

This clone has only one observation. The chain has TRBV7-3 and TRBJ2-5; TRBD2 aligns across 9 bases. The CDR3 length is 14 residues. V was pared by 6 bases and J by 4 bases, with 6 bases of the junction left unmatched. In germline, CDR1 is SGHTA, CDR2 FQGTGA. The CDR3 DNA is TGTGCCAGCAGTCCTTCTAGCGGGACAGAGACCCAGTACTTC. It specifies CASSPSSGTETQYF.

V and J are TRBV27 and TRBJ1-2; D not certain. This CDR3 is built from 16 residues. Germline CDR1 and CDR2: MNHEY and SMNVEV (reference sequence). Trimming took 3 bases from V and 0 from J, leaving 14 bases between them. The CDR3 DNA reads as TGTGCCAGCAGTTTGAGCTACGACTTAGCTAACTATGGCTACACCTTC. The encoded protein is CASSLSYDLANYGYTF.

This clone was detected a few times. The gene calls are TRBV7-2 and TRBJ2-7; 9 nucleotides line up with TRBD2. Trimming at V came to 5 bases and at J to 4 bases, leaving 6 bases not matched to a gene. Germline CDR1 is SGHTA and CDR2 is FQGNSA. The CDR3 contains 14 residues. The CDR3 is CASSPTAGGYEQYF. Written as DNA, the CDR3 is TGTGCCAGCAGCCCAACGGCGGGAGGGTACGAGCAGTACTTC.

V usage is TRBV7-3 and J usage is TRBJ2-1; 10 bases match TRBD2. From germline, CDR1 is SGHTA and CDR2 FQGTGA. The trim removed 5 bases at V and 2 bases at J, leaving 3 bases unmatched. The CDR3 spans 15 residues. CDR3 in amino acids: CASSPGLAAYNEQFF. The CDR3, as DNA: TGTGCCAGCAGCCCAGGACTAGCGGCCTACAATGAGCAGTTCTTC.

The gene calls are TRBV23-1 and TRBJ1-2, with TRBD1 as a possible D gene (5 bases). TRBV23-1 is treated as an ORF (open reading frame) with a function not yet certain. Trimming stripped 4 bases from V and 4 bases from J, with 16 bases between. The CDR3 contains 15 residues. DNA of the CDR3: TGCGCCAGCAGTCTTCCGGGACTTCCTTTCTATGGCTACACCTTC. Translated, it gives CASSLPGLPFYGYTF.

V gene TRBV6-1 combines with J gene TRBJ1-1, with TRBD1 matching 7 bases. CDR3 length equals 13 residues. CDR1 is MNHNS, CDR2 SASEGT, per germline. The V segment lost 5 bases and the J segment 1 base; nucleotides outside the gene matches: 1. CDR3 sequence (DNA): TGTGCCAGCAGTCGACAGGGGAACACTGAAGCTTTCTTT. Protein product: CASSRQGNTEAFF.

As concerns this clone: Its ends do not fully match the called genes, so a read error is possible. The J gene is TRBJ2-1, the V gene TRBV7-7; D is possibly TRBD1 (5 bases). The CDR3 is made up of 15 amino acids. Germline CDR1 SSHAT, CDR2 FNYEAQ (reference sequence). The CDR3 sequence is CASSLDRTSFNEQFF. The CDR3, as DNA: TGTGCTAGCAGCTTAGACCGGACAAGCTTCAATGAGCAGTTCTTC. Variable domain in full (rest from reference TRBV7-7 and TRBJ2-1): GAGVSQSPRYKVTKRGQDVTLRCDPISSHATLYWYQQALGQGPEFLTYFNYEAQPDKSGLPSDRFSAERPEGSISTLTIQRTEQRDSAMYRCASSLDRTSFNEQFFGPGTRLTVL.

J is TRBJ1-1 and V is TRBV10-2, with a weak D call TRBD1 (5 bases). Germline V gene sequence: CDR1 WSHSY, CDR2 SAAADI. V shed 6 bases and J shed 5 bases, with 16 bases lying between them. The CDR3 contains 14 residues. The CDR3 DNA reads TGCGCCAGCAGCGCGATCAGGGTGCAGACTGAAGCTTTCTTT. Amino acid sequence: CASSAIRVQTEAFF.

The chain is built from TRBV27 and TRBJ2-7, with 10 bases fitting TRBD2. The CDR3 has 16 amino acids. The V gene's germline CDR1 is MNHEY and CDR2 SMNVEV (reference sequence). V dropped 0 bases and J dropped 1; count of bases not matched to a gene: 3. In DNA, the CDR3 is TGTGCCAGCAGTTTATCGCGACTAGCGGGTTCCTACGAGCAGTACTTC. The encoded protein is CASSLSRLAGSYEQYF.

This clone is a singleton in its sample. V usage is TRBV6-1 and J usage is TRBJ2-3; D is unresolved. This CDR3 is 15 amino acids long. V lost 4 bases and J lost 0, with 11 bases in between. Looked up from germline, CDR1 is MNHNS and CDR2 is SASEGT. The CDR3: CASSGPVFSTDTQYF. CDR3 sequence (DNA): TGTGCCAGCAGTGGCCCGGTATTTAGCACAGATACGCAGTATTTT.

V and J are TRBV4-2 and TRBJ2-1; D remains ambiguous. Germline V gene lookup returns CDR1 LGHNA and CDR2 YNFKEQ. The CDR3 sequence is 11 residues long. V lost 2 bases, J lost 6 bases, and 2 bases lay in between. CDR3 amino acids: CASSQLNEQFF. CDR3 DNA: TGTGCCAGCAGCCAACTCAATGAGCAGTTCTTC.

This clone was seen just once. In nucleotides, the CDR3 is TGTGCCAGTAGTGCGACAGTGTCCCAGCCCCAGCATTTT. It codes for CASSATVSQPQHF. The chain employs TRBV19 and TRBJ1-5, with D possibly matching TRBD1 (5 bases). This CDR3 is 13 amino acids long. V was cut by 5 bases and J by 7 bases, with 12 bases left in between. CDR1 is LNHDA and CDR2 is SQIVND in the germline V gene (reference sequence).

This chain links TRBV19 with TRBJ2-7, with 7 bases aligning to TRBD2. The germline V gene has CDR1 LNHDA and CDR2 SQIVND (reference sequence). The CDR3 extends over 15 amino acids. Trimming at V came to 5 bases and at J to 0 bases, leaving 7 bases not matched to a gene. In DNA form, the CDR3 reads TGTGCCAGTAGTGCTACGGGAGGACCCTCCTACGAGCAGTACTTC. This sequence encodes CASSATGGPSYEQYF.

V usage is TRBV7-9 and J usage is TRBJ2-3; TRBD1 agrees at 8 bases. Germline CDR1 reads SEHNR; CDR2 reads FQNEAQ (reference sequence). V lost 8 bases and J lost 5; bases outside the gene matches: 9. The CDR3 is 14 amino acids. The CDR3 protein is CASLAGGLQDTQYF. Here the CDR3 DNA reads TGTGCCAGCCTCGCAGGGGGCTTGCAAGATACGCAGTATTTT.

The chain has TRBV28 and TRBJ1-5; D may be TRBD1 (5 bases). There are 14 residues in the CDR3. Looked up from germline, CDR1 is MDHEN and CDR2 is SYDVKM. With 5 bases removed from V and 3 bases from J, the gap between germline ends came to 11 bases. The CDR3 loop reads CASSQTGDNQPQHF. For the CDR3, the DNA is TGTGCCAGCAGTCAAACAGGTGACAATCAGCCCCAGCATTTT. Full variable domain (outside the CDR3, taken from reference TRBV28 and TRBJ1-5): DVKVTQSSRYLVKRTGEKVFLECVQDMDHENMFWYRQDPGLGLRLIYFSYDVKMKEKGDIPEGYSVSREKKERFSLILESASTNQTSMYLCASSQTGDNQPQHFGDGTRLSIL.

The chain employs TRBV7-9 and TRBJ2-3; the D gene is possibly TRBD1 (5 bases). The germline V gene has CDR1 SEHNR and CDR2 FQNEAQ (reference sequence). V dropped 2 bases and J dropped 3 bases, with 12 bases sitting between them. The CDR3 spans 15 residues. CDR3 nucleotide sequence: TGTGCCAGCAGCTTAAAGGGGTTCGGGACAGATACGCAGTATTTT. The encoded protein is CASSLKGFGTDTQYF.